This T cell receptor beta chain was captured by sequencing in a study of T-cell memory formation after mild COVID-19. In the study overall: TCR clusters mostly belonged to single donors.

TCRdb reprocessed the 5' RACE reads via MiXCR and lists one record per CDR3 protein. The profile covers around 340,000 distinct CDR3 sequences, with roughly 20% appearing a single time and under 15% taken by the ten largest. In regard to this clonotype: No antigen is known for it.

Whole-study findings and limits: There was a balanced CD4/CD8 profile in clones contracting day 15 to 85, and later expanders leaned CD4+. Some SARS-CoV-2-responding clones were already detected in memory before infection. Those CD4+ clones that contracted were mainly in CM and EM (CD8+ ones in EMRA).

This CDR3 region has 12 residues. The V gene's germline CDR1 is SQVTM and CDR2 ANQGSEA. Trimming left V 4 bases short and J 9 bases short, with 13 bases between. The sequenced sample consisted of PBMCs or a T cell subset sorted from them (not recorded which). This TCR was sampled from an adult woman who had mild COVID-19 (a few samples of this study predate the infection). Cell type and time point are not known. The genes are TRBV29-1 and TRBJ1-5; tentative D call: TRBD1 (5 bases). The CDR3 DNA sequence: TGCAGCGTTGCTCAGGGTCAAGGGCCCCAGCATTTT. Translated, it gives CSVAQGQGPQHF.